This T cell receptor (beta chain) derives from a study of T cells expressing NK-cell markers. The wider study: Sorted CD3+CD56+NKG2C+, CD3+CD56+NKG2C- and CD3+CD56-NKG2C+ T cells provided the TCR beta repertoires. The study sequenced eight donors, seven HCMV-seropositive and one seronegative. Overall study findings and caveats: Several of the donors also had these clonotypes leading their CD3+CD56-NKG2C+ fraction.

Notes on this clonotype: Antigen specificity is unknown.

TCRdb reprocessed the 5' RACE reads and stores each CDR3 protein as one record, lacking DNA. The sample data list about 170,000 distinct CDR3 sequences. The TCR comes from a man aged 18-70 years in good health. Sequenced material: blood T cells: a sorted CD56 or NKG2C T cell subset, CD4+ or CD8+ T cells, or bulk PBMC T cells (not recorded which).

This CDR3 is CASSFRAEGEVSYEQYF. V and J are TRBV7-8 and TRBJ2-7. The CDR3 length is 17 residues. Germline V lookup: CDR1 SGHVS, CDR2 FQNEAQ.